The 32 T cell receptor beta chains listed next were all sequenced from one sample in a study of OX40 agonist ivuxolimab in advanced cancers. The library relied on the immunoSEQ multiplex PCR assay. As stored in TCRdb, this immuneACCESS dataset retains in-frame rearrangements with V and J assigned. A fraction of the clones does not appear; measured against another copy, unresolved V genes explain less than half of the discrepancy, and the remainder lacks a known reason. In this sample the table shows tens of thousands of clones, around 94% of which occur a single time. The top ten constitute around a sixth of the sample. The input for sequencing was CD4+ or CD8+ T cells sorted from blood, taken in a trial of the OX40 agonist ivuxolimab. Source of these receptors: an adult with an advanced solid tumor such as melanoma, head and neck, liver or kidney cancer.

The genes are TRBV25-1 and TRBJ2-3; D possibly corresponds to TRBD2 (6 bases). CDR3 length equals 15 residues. V dropped 4 bases and J dropped 4 bases, with 15 bases sitting between them. CDR1 and CDR2 (germline): MGHDK, SYGVNS. DNA of the CDR3: TGTGCCAGCAGTGGTGGGACTTCTCGCCCAGATACGCAGTATTTT. Its protein is CASSGGTSRPDTQYF. The variable domain in full, with the rest retrieved from reference TRBV25-1 and TRBJ2-3, is EADIYQTPRYLVIGTGKKITLECSQTMGHDKMYWYQQDPGMELHLIHYSYGVNSTEKGDLSSESTVSRIRTEHFPLTLESARPSHTSQYLCASSGGTSRPDTQYFGPGTRLTVL.

The genes are TRBV7-9 and TRBJ1-3; 7 bases match TRBD1. The CDR3 spans 19 residues. Germline loops: CDR1 SEHNR, CDR2 FQNEAQ (reference sequence). Unmatched junction bases numbered 12, after V lost 1 base and J lost 0 bases. CDR3 sequence (DNA): TGTGCCAGCAGCTTAGGTATATGGGACAGTCTCAGCTCTGGAAACACCATATATTTT. It yields the protein CASSLGIWDSLSSGNTIYF. Based on the CDR3 plus reference TRBV7-9 and TRBJ1-3, the full variable domain is DTGVSQNPRHKITKRGQNVTFRCDPISEHNRLYWYRQTLGQGPEFLTYFQNEAQLEKSRLLSDRFSAERPKGSFSTLEIQRTEQGDSAMYLCASSLGIWDSLSSGNTIYFGEGSWLTVV.

The CDR3 region is CASSSGTSGYNEQFF. CDR3 sequence (DNA): TGTGCCAGCAGCTCTGGGACTAGCGGATACAATGAGCAGTTCTTC. The chain combines TRBV5-5 with TRBJ2-1, with 11 bases fitting TRBD2. This CDR3 region has 15 residues. The junction had 3 bases not matched to a gene; V was cut back by 3 bases and J by 4 bases. Germline V gene data show CDR1 as SGHKS and CDR2 as YYEKEE (reference sequence). Full variable domain (rest looked up from reference TRBV5-5 and TRBJ2-1): DAGVTQSPTHLIKTRGQQVTLRCSPISGHKSVSWYQQVLGQGPQFIFQYYEKEERGRGNFPDRFSARQFPNYSSELNVNALLLGDSALYLCASSSGTSGYNEQFFGPGTRLTVL.

This chain links TRBV15 with TRBJ1-1; 9 nucleotides match TRBD1. Losses at the gene ends were 5 bases for V and 4 bases for J; bases not matched to a gene: 11. Germline values: CDR1 LNHNV, CDR2 YYDKDF (reference sequence). This CDR3 comprises 16 residues. The CDR3 here is CATSGTGQGMGTEAFF. The CDR3, as DNA: TGTGCCACCAGCGGGACCGGACAGGGGATGGGCACTGAAGCTTTCTTT.

This clone was seen a single time. The genes are TRBV29-1 and TRBJ1-2, with D possibly being TRBD1 (5 bases). This CDR3 is built from 12 residues. The ends were cut back, 4 bases at V and 4 bases at J, with 10 bases in the middle. Germline assignment: CDR1 SQVTM and CDR2 ANQGSEA. The CDR3 DNA follows: TGCAGCGTTGGGGGGGTTGGCTATGGCTACACCTTC. The encoded protein is CSVGGVGYGYTF.

The genes are TRBV28 and TRBJ2-1; 9 bases are a match to TRBD2. The CDR3 runs 15 residues. J lost 5 bases, V lost 1 base, and 3 bases had no gene match. Germline CDR1 reads MDHEN; CDR2 reads SYDVKM. The CDR3 is CASSLLAGVDNEQFF. DNA for the CDR3: TGTGCCAGCAGTTTATTAGCGGGAGTGGACAATGAGCAGTTCTTC.

In its sample, this clone was seen once. The chain links TRBV6-6 to TRBJ2-7; 11 bases line up with TRBD2. V gave up 5 bases and J gave up 3 bases; unmatched junction bases: 3. The CDR3 length is 14 residues. Germline V gives CDR1 MNHNY, CDR2 SVGAGI (reference sequence). The CDR3 is CASSEGLAVYEQYF. The CDR3 region has the DNA TGTGCCAGCAGTGAGGGACTAGCGGTCTACGAGCAGTACTTC.

The chain carries TRBV19 and TRBJ1-2, with D possibly TRBD1 on 5 matching bases. Germline CDR1 reads LNHDA; CDR2 reads SQIVND (reference sequence). The length of the CDR3 is 17 residues. V lost 1 base, J lost 4 bases, and 19 bases lay in between. The CDR3: CASSIAGGGALGYGYTF. The CDR3 DNA sequence: TGTGCCAGTAGTATAGCCGGAGGAGGGGCCTTGGGCTATGGCTACACCTTC.

The chain links TRBV7-6 to TRBJ2-2; 7 positions match TRBD1. Unmatched junction bases numbered 6, after V lost 5 bases and J lost 0 bases. The CDR3 contains 16 residues. The germline CDR1 and CDR2 sequences are SGHVS and FNYEAQ. The CDR3 DNA follows: TGTGCCAGCAGCCCACAGGGGCCACCGAACACCGGGGAGCTGTTTTTT. Protein product: CASSPQGPPNTGELFF.

The CDR3 region has the DNA TGTGCCAGCAACAGGGGCCCTCCTAGCTACGAGCAGTACTTC. This gives the protein CASNRGPPSYEQYF. The chain is built from TRBV11-2 and TRBJ2-7; 7 bases are a match to TRBD1. The CDR3 length is 14 residues. Germline CDR1 is SGHAT and CDR2 is FQNNGV. J gave up 3 bases and V 7 bases, and 9 bases lay outside the gene matches.

This chain joins TRBV18 and TRBJ2-7, with D tentatively TRBD1 (6 bases). From germline, CDR1 is KGHSH and CDR2 LQKENI. The CDR3 totals 14 residues. The V end was cut by 6 bases, the J end by 4 bases, with 16 bases between. The CDR3 loop is CASSEDSLGYEQYF. Written as DNA, the CDR3 is TGTGCCAGCTCCGAGGACAGTTTGGGGTACGAGCAGTACTTC.

A remark on this clone: The junction does not match germline at one end; this may be a read error. This chain joins TRBV5-6 and TRBJ2-7, with TRBD1 matching 10 bases. The CDR3 is made up of 13 amino acids. CDR1 is SGHDT, CDR2 YYEEEE, per germline. CDR3 in amino acids: CASSADAGTGVNF. CDR3 nucleotide sequence: TGTGCCAGCAGCGCCGACGCCGGGACAGGGGTGAACTTC.

The genes are TRBV27 and TRBJ2-1, with D maybe TRBD1 (6 bases). The CDR3 is 14 amino acids. The V and J ends lost 3 bases and 2 bases respectively, with 8 bases between them. The germline V gene encodes CDR1 MNHEY and CDR2 SMNVEV (reference sequence). CDR3 in DNA: TGTGCCAGCAGTTTTGCAGGGGCCTACAATGAGCAGTTCTTC. It translates to CASSFAGAYNEQFF.

This chain joins TRBV19 and TRBJ1-2; D call uncertain. Germline CDR1 reads LNHDA; CDR2 reads SQIVND (reference sequence). The CDR3 consists of 12 residues. Trimming took 3 bases from V and 12 from J, leaving 14 bases between them. CDR3 nucleotides: TGTGCCAGTAGTATCCCTCCAGAAACGCACACCTTC. Its protein product is CASSIPPETHTF.

The chain recombines TRBV28 with TRBJ2-7; D remains ambiguous. CDR1 is MDHEN and CDR2 is SYDVKM in the germline V gene. Trimming left V 0 bases short and J 2 bases short, with 8 bases between. The CDR3 has 14 residues. The CDR3 DNA is TGTGCCAGCAGTTTATGGGACCGAGCCTACGAGCAGTACTTC. Translated: CASSLWDRAYEQYF. The full variable domain, completed using reference TRBV28 and TRBJ2-7, is DVKVTQSSRYLVKRTGEKVFLECVQDMDHENMFWYRQDPGLGLRLIYFSYDVKMKEKGDIPEGYSVSREKKERFSLILESASTNQTSMYLCASSLWDRAYEQYFGPGTRLTVT.

The V gene is TRBV4-1, the J gene TRBJ1-1, with TRBD1 as a possible D gene (6 bases). The CDR3 is made up of 11 amino acids. Germline CDR1 and CDR2: MGHRA and YSYEKL. With 8 bases removed from V and 4 bases from J, the gap between germline ends came to 8 bases. CDR3 sequence reads: CASRGATEAFF. The DNA of the CDR3 is TGCGCCAGCCGGGGGGCCACTGAAGCTTTCTTT.

The chain links TRBV19 to TRBJ1-2; possibly TRBD1 for D (6 bases). CDR3 length equals 16 residues. Germline lookup yields CDR1 LNHDA and CDR2 SQIVND (reference sequence). The V gene lost 11 bases and the J gene lost 0 bases, with 22 bases spanning the gap. The CDR3 region has the DNA TGTGCCTCCCGGGGGGGCACAGACCCGACTAACTATGGCTACACCTTC. This translates into CASRGGTDPTNYGYTF.

This chain joins TRBV5-6 and TRBJ2-7, with D unresolved. V was clipped by 1 base and J by 5 bases, with 13 bases between them. The CDR3 spans 14 residues. Germline V gene data show CDR1 as SGHDT and CDR2 as YYEEEE. The CDR3 DNA is TGTGCCAGCAGCTTGTTCGGACGGATGGACGAGCAGTACTTC. Translating gives CASSLFGRMDEQYF. Filled out from reference TRBV5-6 and TRBJ2-7, the complete variable domain reads DAGVTQSPTHLIKTRGQQVTLRCSPKSGHDTVSWYQQALGQGPQFIFQYYEEEERQRGNFPDRFSGHQFPNYSSELNVNALLLGDSALYLCASSLFGRMDEQYFGPGTRLTVT.

The sample holds one count of this clone. The V and J genes are TRBV2 and TRBJ2-1; 13 bases line up with TRBD2. This CDR3 spans 16 amino acids. From germline, CDR1 is SNHLY and CDR2 FYNNEI. J gave up 5 bases and V 8 bases, and 9 bases lay outside the gene matches. The DNA of the CDR3 is TGTGCCAGCCGCAACGGACTAGCGGGAGCCCACAATGAGCAGTTCTTC. Translating it yields CASRNGLAGAHNEQFF.

V and J are TRBV4-3 and TRBJ2-1; D could derive from TRBD1 or TRBD2 (5 bases each). CDR1 is LGHNA and CDR2 is YSLEER in the germline V gene. Trimming left V 1 base short and J 5 bases short, with 12 bases between. CDR3 length: 15 residues. Here the CDR3 reads CASSQVNGGNNEQFF. Here the CDR3 DNA reads TGCGCCAGCAGCCAAGTCAATGGGGGAAACAATGAGCAGTTCTTC.

The J gene is TRBJ1-4, the V gene TRBV7-9; 8 bases are shared with TRBD1. V lost 6 bases, J lost 4 bases, and 10 bases stayed unmatched. The germline V gene has CDR1 SEHNR and CDR2 FQNEAQ (reference sequence). The CDR3 has 16 residues. This chain's CDR3 is CASSSHWTGLNEKLFF. CDR3 DNA sequence: TGTGCCAGCAGTTCCCATTGGACAGGGCTTAATGAAAAACTGTTTTTT.

The rearrangement links TRBV19 to TRBJ2-1; TRBD2 might be the D (5 bases). The CDR3 runs 15 residues. Germline V gene sequence: CDR1 LNHDA, CDR2 SQIVND (reference sequence). V dropped 2 bases and J dropped 9 bases, with 17 bases sitting between them. The CDR3 spells CASSIKAPSPSEQFF. CDR3 coding DNA: TGTGCCAGTAGTATAAAGGCCCCTAGCCCTAGTGAGCAGTTCTTC.

The chain has TRBV27 and TRBJ1-1, with D possibly matching TRBD1 (5 bases). This CDR3 spans 15 amino acids. V was shortened by 5 bases and J by 4 bases, with 17 bases between the two germline ends. Germline V gene sequence: CDR1 MNHEY, CDR2 SMNVEV (reference sequence). The CDR3 reads CASSPRPGPGTEAFF. In DNA form, the CDR3 reads TGTGCCAGCAGTCCAAGACCGGGACCGGGCACTGAAGCTTTCTTT.

This chain uses TRBV10-3 with TRBJ2-1; 13 bases line up with TRBD2. Germline V CDR1 and CDR2: ENHRY, SYGVKD. The trim removed 4 bases at V and 12 bases at J, leaving 18 bases unmatched. CDR3 length: 18 residues. The DNA for the CDR3 is TGTGCCATCAGTGGACTAGCGGGGGGACACCTAGATTTTCAATGGCAGTTCTTC. It specifies CAISGLAGGHLDFQWQFF.

The chain couples TRBV19 to TRBJ1-1; 9 bases match TRBD1. Per germline, CDR1 LNHDA and CDR2 SQIVND (reference sequence). After removal of 5 bases from V and 4 bases from J, the junction contained 8 bases not matched to a gene. The CDR3 has 15 residues. The chain's CDR3 is CASSPRTGVVTEAFF. The CDR3 DNA follows: TGTGCCAGTAGTCCCCGGACAGGGGTCGTCACTGAAGCTTTCTTT.

The gene calls are TRBV19 and TRBJ1-5; D is undetermined. The CDR3 runs 12 residues. Germline V gene data show CDR1 as LNHDA and CDR2 as SQIVND (reference sequence). Trimming pared 7 bases from V and 7 bases from J, leaving 11 bases between. The CDR3 DNA sequence: TGTGCCAGTACCTGGGTGGGGCAGCCCCAGCATTTT. Encoded protein: CASTWVGQPQHF.

The chain couples TRBV6-1 to TRBJ2-7; perhaps TRBD2 as D (5 bases). Trimming pared 8 bases from V and 0 bases from J, leaving 14 bases between. This CDR3 has 14 residues. Per germline, CDR1 MNHNS and CDR2 SASEGT. CDR3 in amino acids: CASAGERSSYEQYF. The CDR3 DNA sequence: TGTGCCAGCGCTGGGGAGCGGAGCTCCTACGAGCAGTACTTC.

V is TRBV4-2 and J is TRBJ2-7, with D possibly TRBD2 on 6 matching bases. The CDR3 has 15 residues. CDR1 and CDR2 from the germline V gene are LGHNA and YNFKEQ. Trimming removed 4 bases from V and 2 bases from J, with 15 bases in between. The CDR3: CASSPGELIPYEQYF. In nucleotides, the CDR3 is TGTGCCAGCAGCCCGGGGGAGCTCATCCCCTACGAGCAGTACTTC.

The rearrangement joins TRBV27 to TRBJ2-7; 9 bases fit TRBD1. The CDR3 is 15 amino acids. CDR1 and CDR2 (germline): MNHEY, SMNVEV (reference sequence). V lost 2 bases to trimming and J lost 0 bases; unmatched junction nucleotides: 2. The DNA of the CDR3 is TGTGCCAGCAGTTTAGGGACAGGGACCTCCTACGAGCAGTACTTC. Protein sequence: CASSLGTGTSYEQYF.

The genes are TRBV13 and TRBJ2-2; 8 nucleotides match TRBD2. The CDR3 has 16 residues. The V gene's germline CDR1 is PRHDT and CDR2 FYEKMQ (reference sequence). With 5 bases clipped from V and 4 bases from J, the junction kept 9 bases outside the gene matches. CDR3 coding DNA: TGTGCCAGCAGCCCCCCGGGGGGGGCGCTCACCGGGGAGCTGTTTTTT. It translates to CASSPPGGALTGELFF.

This clone turned up a few times. This sequence joins TRBV4-1 and TRBJ1-1; no firm D call. The CDR3 length is 13 residues. The germline V gene has CDR1 MGHRA and CDR2 YSYEKL. Between the trimmed V and J ends, which lost 1 base and 3 bases, there was a span of 6 bases. The CDR3: CASSQGVDTEAFF. CDR3 nucleotides: TGCGCCAGCAGCCAAGGGGTGGACACTGAAGCTTTCTTT.

The sample holds one count of this clone. The chain is built from TRBV4-3 and TRBJ2-7, with 10 bases that match TRBD1. The CDR3 consists of 13 residues. V lost 4 bases, J lost 6 bases, and 3 bases stayed unmatched. Germline assignment: CDR1 LGHNA and CDR2 YSLEER. The CDR3 DNA follows: TGCGCCAGCAGCCCGGGACAGGGGCGCGAGCAGTACTTC. Translated: CASSPGQGREQYF.